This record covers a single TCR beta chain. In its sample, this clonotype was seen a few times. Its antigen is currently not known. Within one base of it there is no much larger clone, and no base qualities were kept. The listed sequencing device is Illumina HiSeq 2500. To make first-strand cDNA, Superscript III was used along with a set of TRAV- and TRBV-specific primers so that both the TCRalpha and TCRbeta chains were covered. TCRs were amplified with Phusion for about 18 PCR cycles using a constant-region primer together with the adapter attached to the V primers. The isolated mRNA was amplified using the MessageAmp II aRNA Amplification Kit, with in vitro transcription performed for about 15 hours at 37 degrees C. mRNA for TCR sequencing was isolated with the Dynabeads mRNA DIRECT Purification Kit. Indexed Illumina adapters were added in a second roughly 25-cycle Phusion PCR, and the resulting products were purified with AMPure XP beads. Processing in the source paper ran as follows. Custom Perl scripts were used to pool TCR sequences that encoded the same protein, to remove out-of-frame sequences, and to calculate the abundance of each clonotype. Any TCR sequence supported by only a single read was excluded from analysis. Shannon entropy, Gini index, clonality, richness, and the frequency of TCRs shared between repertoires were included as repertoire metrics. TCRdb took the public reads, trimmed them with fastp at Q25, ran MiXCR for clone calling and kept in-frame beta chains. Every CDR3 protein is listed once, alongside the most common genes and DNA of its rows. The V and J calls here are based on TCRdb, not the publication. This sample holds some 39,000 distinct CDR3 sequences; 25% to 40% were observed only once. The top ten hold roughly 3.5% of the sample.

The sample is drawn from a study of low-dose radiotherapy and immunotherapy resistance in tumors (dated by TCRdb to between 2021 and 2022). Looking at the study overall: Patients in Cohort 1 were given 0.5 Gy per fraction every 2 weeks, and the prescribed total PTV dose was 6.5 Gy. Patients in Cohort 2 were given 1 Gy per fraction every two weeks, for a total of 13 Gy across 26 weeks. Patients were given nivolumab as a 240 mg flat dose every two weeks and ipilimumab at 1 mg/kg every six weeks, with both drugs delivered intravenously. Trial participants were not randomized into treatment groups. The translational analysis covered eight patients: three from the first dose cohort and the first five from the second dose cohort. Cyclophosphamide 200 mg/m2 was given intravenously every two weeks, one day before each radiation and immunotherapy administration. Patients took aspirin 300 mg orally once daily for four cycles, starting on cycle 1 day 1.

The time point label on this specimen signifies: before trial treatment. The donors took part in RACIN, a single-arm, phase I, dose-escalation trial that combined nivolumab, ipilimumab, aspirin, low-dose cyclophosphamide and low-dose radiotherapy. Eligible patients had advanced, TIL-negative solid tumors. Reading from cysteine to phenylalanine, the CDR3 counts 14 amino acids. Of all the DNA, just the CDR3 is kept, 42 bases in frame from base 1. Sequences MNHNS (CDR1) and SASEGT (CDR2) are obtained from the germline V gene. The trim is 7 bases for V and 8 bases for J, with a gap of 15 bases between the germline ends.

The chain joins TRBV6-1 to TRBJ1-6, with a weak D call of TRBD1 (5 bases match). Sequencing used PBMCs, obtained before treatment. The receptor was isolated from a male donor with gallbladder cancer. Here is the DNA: TGTGCCAGCAATGGAAGGACACACGATTCACCCCTCCACTTT. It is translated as CASNGRTHDSPLHF.